Listed below are T cell receptor beta chains from one sample, sequenced in a study of blood T cell repertoires in COVID-19. Profiling relied on immunoSEQ multiplex PCR, and the TCRdb table lists in-frame clones only, not all of them. This sample yields 150,000 to 200,000 clones, of which around 82% are seen a single time; roughly 2% belongs to the top ten. Sequences were obtained from peripheral blood. These receptors all stem from a woman of 80 years or more with acute or convalescent COVID-19. CDR3s include the opening cysteine and the closing phenylalanine or tryptophan. The D gene is left open where the match is weak. Size tells how often a clone was seen (once, few, many) or the class of an expanded clone, and some rows leave it out.

v_call: TRBV7-2
clone_size: -
d_call: -
j_call: TRBJ1-2
cdr3_aa: CASGQGYYGYTF
cdr3_nt: TGTGCCAGCGGCCAGGGGTACTATGGCTACACCTTC

v_call: TRBV11-2
clone_size: -
d_call: TRBD2
j_call: TRBJ2-7
cdr3_aa: CASSLRSGTTTSYEQYF
cdr3_nt: TGTGCCAGCAGCCTGAGATCCGGGACTACAACTTCCTACGAGCAGTACTTC

v_call: TRBV19
clone_size: -
d_call: -
j_call: TRBJ1-4
cdr3_aa: CASAFSGRVNEKLFF
cdr3_nt: TGTGCCAGCGCCTTCTCGGGGAGAGTTAATGAAAAACTGTTTTTT

v_call: TRBV19
clone_size: -
d_call: -
j_call: TRBJ1-5
cdr3_aa: CASSIDVGRDQPQHF
cdr3_nt: TGTGCCAGTAGTATAGATGTAGGCAGGGATCAGCCCCAGCATTTT

v_call: TRBV19
clone_size: -
d_call: -
j_call: TRBJ1-5
cdr3_aa: CASSAGQPQHF
cdr3_nt: TGTGCCAGTAGCGCAGGACAGCCCCAGCATTTT

v_call: TRBV19
clone_size: -
d_call: -
j_call: TRBJ1-1
cdr3_aa: CASSLTGHRLNTEAFF
cdr3_nt: TGTGCCAGTAGCCTTACAGGCCATAGGTTGAACACTGAAGCTTTCTTT

v_call: TRBV25-1
clone_size: -
d_call: -
j_call: TRBJ1-5
cdr3_aa: CASSAARVNQPQHF
cdr3_nt: TGTGCCAGCAGTGCGGCCCGGGTCAATCAGCCCCAGCATTTT

v_call: TRBV4-3
clone_size: -
d_call: -
j_call: TRBJ2-7
cdr3_aa: CASSQVVALAREQYF
cdr3_nt: TGCGCCAGCAGCCAAGTGGTCGCGCTAGCTCGAGAGCAGTACTTC

v_call: TRBV6-2/TRBV6-3
clone_size: -
d_call: -
j_call: TRBJ2-5
cdr3_aa: CASSLGRMAQYF
cdr3_nt: TGTGCCAGCAGTCTTGGGCGTATGGCCCAGTACTTC

v_call: TRBV4-1
clone_size: once
d_call: -
j_call: TRBJ2-7
cdr3_aa: CASSQESYSYYEQYF
cdr3_nt: TGCGCCAGCAGCCAAGAATCGTACAGCTACTACGAGCAGTACTTC

v_call: TRBV7-9
clone_size: -
d_call: -
j_call: TRBJ1-1
cdr3_aa: CASSLGSTTVNTEAFF
cdr3_nt: TGTGCCAGCAGCTTAGGAAGCACAACAGTGAACACTGAAGCTTTCTTT

v_call: TRBV3-1/TRBV3-2
clone_size: -
d_call: -
j_call: TRBJ2-5
cdr3_aa: CASSPLLSSETQYF
cdr3_nt: TGTGCCAGCAGCCCCCTACTTAGCAGCGAGACCCAGTACTTC

v_call: TRBV7-2
clone_size: few
d_call: -
j_call: TRBJ1-1
cdr3_aa: CASSLSFGGRGNTEAFF
cdr3_nt: TGTGCCAGCAGCTTAAGCTTCGGGGGGCGGGGGAACACTGAAGCTTTCTTT

v_call: TRBV3-1/TRBV3-2
clone_size: -
d_call: -
j_call: TRBJ2-5
cdr3_aa: CASSRAGKGEQETQYF
cdr3_nt: TGTGCCAGCAGCCGAGCTGGTAAGGGAGAACAAGAGACCCAGTACTTC

v_call: TRBV7-2
clone_size: -
d_call: TRBD2
j_call: TRBJ2-1
cdr3_aa: CASSLSLAGGYYNEQFF
cdr3_nt: TGTGCCAGCAGCTTAAGCCTAGCGGGGGGTTACTACAATGAGCAGTTCTTC

v_call: TRBV7-2
clone_size: -
d_call: -
j_call: TRBJ1-4
cdr3_aa: CASSFKSGGEKLFF
cdr3_nt: TGTGCCAGCAGCTTTAAATCAGGAGGTGAAAAACTGTTTTTT

v_call: TRBV6-5
clone_size: once
d_call: TRBD2
j_call: TRBJ2-7
cdr3_aa: CASSYVSGGSGYF
cdr3_nt: TGTGCCAGCAGTTACGTTTCGGGGGGATCTGGGTACTTC

v_call: TRBV4-1
clone_size: -
d_call: -
j_call: TRBJ2-3
cdr3_aa: CASSQVGTGQFDTQYF
cdr3_nt: TGCGCCAGCAGCCAAGTTGGGACCGGACAGTTTGATACGCAGTATTTT

v_call: TRBV28
clone_size: -
d_call: TRBD1
j_call: TRBJ2-7
cdr3_aa: CASSTRDRGGYEQYF
cdr3_nt: TGTGCCAGCAGTACCAGGGACAGGGGGGGGTACGAGCAGTACTTC

v_call: TRBV5-1
clone_size: -
d_call: -
j_call: TRBJ1-5
cdr3_aa: CASSLQGGSNQPQHF
cdr3_nt: TGCGCCAGCAGCTTACAGGGAGGGAGCAATCAGCCCCAGCATTTT

v_call: TRBV4-2
clone_size: -
d_call: TRBD1
j_call: TRBJ2-7
cdr3_aa: CASSQVTGGSGEQYF
cdr3_nt: TGTGCCAGCAGCCAAGTTACAGGGGGCTCAGGCGAGCAGTACTTC

v_call: TRBV3-1/TRBV3-2
clone_size: -
d_call: TRBD2
j_call: TRBJ2-3
cdr3_aa: CASSQGTSGGTDTQYF
cdr3_nt: TGTGCCAGCAGCCAAGGGACTAGCGGGGGAACAGATACGCAGTATTTT

v_call: TRBV14
clone_size: -
d_call: TRBD2
j_call: TRBJ2-7
cdr3_aa: CASSPIGGARQYF
cdr3_nt: TGTGCCAGCAGCCCAATCGGGGGGGCGCGGCAGTACTTC

v_call: TRBV7-9
clone_size: -
d_call: -
j_call: TRBJ1-4
cdr3_aa: CASSPPHGPNEKLFF
cdr3_nt: TGTGCCAGCAGCCCCCCCCATGGCCCAAATGAAAAACTGTTTTTT

v_call: TRBV29-1
clone_size: -
d_call: -
j_call: TRBJ2-7
cdr3_aa: CSVGGGTYEQYF
cdr3_nt: TGCAGCGTTGGGGGGGGCACCTACGAGCAGTACTTC

v_call: TRBV5-1
clone_size: -
d_call: -
j_call: TRBJ2-1
cdr3_aa: CASGTFQGRDEQFF
cdr3_nt: TGCGCCAGCGGTACGTTCCAGGGTCGGGATGAGCAGTTCTTC

v_call: TRBV28
clone_size: once
d_call: -
j_call: TRBJ1-1
cdr3_aa: CASSAVNTEAFF
cdr3_nt: TGTGCCAGCAGTGCGGTAAACACTGAAGCTTTCTTT

v_call: TRBV21-1
clone_size: -
d_call: -
j_call: TRBJ2-7
cdr3_aa: CASSKKGTGTYEQYF
cdr3_nt: TGTGCCAGCAGCAAAAAGGGGACAGGAACCTACGAGCAGTACTTC

v_call: TRBV19
clone_size: -
d_call: -
j_call: TRBJ1-5
cdr3_aa: CASSVTPGLNQPQHF
cdr3_nt: TGTGCCAGTAGTGTAACCCCGGGACTAAATCAGCCCCAGCATTTT

v_call: TRBV5-1
clone_size: -
d_call: -
j_call: TRBJ2-7
cdr3_aa: CASRGQGNSYEQYF
cdr3_nt: TGCGCCAGCAGGGGACAAGGGAACTCCTACGAGCAGTACTTC

v_call: TRBV5-1
clone_size: -
d_call: -
j_call: TRBJ2-5
cdr3_aa: CASSPIGTQETQYF
cdr3_nt: TGCGCCAGCAGCCCGATCGGGACTCAGGAGACCCAGTACTTC